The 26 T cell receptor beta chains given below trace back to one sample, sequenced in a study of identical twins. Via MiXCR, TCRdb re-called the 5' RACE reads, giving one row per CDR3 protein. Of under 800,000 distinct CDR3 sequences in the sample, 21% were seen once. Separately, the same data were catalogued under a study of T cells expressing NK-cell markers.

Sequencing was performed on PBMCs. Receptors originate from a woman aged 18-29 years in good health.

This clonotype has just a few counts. CDR3 in DNA: TGCAGTGCTAGAAGCGGGATCTACAATGAGCAGTTCTTC. Protein sequence: CSARSGIYNEQFF. The chain combines TRBV20-1 with TRBJ2-1; TRBD2 matches 7 bases. The J segment lost 3 bases and the V segment lost 2 bases, leaving 1 base of the junction unmatched. The CDR3 sequence is 13 residues long. CDR1 is DFQATT, CDR2 SNEGSKA, per germline (reference sequence).

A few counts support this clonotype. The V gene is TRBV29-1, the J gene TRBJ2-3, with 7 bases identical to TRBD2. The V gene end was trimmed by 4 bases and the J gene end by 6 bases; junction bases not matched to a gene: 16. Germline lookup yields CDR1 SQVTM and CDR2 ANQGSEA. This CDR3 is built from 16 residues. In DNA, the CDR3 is TGCAGCGTTGCCCTTTACCTCTCGGGGGGTGTGGATACGCAGTATTTT. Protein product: CSVALYLSGGVDTQYF.

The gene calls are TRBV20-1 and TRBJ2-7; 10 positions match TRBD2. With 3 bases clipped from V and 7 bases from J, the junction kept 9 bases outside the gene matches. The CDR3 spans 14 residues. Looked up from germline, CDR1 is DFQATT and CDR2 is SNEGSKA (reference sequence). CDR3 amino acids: CSASNPSGSKEQYF. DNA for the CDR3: TGCAGTGCTAGCAACCCTAGCGGGAGCAAGGAGCAGTACTTC.

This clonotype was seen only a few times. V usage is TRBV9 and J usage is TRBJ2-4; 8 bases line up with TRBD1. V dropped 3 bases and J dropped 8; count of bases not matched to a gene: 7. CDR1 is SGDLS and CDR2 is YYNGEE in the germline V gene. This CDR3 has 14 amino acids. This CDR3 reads CASSGTGHRDIQYF. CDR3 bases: TGTGCCAGCAGCGGGACAGGGCACAGGGACATTCAGTACTTC.

This chain's CDR3 is CSARGPYGSGTVKSNEQFF. DNA for the CDR3: TGCAGTGCTAGAGGGCCGTACGGCTCCGGGACAGTAAAAAGCAATGAGCAGTTCTTC. V usage is TRBV20-1 and J usage is TRBJ2-1; TRBD1 matches at 7 bases. Germline CDR1 is DFQATT and CDR2 is SNEGSKA (reference sequence). With 1 base clipped from V and 6 bases from J, the junction kept 21 bases outside the gene matches. CDR3 size: 19 residues.

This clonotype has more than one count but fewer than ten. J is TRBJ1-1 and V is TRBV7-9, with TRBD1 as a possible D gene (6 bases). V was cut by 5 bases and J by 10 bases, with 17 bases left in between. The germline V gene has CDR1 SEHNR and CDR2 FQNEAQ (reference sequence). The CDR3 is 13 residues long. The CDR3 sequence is CASSQGIIMGAFF. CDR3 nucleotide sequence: TGTGCCAGCAGCCAGGGGATAATCATGGGAGCTTTCTTT.

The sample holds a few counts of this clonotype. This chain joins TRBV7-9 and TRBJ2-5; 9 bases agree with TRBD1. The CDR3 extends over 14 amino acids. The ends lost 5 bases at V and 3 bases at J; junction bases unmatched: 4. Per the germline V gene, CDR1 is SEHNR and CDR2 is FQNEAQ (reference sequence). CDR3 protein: CASSPTGGEETQYF. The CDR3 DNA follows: TGTGCCAGCAGCCCTACAGGGGGCGAAGAGACCCAGTACTTC.

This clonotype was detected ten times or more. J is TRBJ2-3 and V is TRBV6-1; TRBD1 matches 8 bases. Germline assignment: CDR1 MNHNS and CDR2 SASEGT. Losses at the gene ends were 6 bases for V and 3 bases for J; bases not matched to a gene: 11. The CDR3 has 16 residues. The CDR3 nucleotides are TGTGCCAGCAGGCCCATGGACAGGGTAATGACAGATACGCAGTATTTT. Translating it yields CASRPMDRVMTDTQYF.

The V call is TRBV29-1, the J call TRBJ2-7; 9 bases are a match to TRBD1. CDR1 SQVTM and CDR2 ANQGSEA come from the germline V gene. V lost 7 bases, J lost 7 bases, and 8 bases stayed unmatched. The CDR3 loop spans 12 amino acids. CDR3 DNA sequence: TGCAGCGCCAAACAGGGGGCGGAGGAGCAGTACTTC. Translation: CSAKQGAEEQYF.

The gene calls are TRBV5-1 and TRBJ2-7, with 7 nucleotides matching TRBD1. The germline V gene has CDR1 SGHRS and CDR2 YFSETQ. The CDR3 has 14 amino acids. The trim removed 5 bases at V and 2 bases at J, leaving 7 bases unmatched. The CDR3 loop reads CASSTTGLTYEQYF. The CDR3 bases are TGCGCCAGCAGTACGACAGGGTTGACCTACGAGCAGTACTTC.

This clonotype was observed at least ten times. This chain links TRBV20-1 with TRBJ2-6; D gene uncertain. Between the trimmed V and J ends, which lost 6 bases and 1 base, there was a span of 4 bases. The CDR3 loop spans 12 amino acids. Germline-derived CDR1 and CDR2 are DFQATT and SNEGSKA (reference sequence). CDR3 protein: CSAMSGANVLTF. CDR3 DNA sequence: TGCAGTGCGATGTCTGGGGCCAACGTCCTGACTTTC.

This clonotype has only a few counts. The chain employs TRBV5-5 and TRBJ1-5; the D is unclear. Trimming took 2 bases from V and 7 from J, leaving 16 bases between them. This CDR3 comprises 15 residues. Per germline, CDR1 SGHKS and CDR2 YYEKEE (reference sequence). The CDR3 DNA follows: TGTGCCAGCAGCTTAAATTATGGGGTTGGCCAGCCCCAGCATTTT. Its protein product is CASSLNYGVGQPQHF.

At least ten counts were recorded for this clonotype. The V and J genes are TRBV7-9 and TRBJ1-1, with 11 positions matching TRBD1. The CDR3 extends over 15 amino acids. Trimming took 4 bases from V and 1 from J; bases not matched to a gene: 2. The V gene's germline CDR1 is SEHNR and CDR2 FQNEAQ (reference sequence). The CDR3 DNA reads TGTGCCAGCAGCTCCGGGACAGGGGGGAACACTGAAGCTTTCTTT. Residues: CASSSGTGGNTEAFF. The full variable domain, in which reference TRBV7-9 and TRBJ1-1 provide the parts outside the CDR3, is DTGVSQNPRHKITKRGQNVTFRCDPISEHNRLYWYRQTLGQGPEFLTYFQNEAQLEKSRLLSDRFSAERPKGSFSTLEIQRTEQGDSAMYLCASSSGTGGNTEAFFGQGTRLTVV.

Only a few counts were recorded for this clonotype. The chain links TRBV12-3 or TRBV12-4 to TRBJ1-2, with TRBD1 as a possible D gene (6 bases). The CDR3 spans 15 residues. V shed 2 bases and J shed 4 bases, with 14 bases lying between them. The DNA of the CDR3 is TGTGCCAGCAGTTTACAGCAGGGGAAATTCTATGGCTACACCTTC. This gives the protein CASSLQQGKFYGYTF.

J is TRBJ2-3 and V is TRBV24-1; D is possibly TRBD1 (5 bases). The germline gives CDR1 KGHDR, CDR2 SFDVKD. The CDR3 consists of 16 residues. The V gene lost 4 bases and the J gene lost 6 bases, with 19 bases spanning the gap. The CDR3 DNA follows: TGTGCCACCAGTGACCCTCGACAGTCCCCAACCGATACGCAGTATTTT. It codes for CATSDPRQSPTDTQYF.

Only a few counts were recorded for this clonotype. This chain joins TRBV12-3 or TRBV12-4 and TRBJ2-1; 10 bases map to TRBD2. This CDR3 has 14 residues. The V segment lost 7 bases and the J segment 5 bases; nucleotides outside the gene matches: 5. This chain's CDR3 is CASNKRGGDNEQFF. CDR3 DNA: TGTGCCAGCAATAAGCGGGGGGGGGACAATGAGCAGTTCTTC.

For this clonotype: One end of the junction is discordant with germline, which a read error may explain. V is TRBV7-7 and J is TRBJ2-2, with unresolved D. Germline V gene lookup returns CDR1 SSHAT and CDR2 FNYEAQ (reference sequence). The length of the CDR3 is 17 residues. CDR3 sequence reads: CASTPTPVSTNTGELFF. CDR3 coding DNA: TGTGCTAGCACCCCTACCCCCGTTAGTACGAACACCGGGGAGCTGTTTTTT.

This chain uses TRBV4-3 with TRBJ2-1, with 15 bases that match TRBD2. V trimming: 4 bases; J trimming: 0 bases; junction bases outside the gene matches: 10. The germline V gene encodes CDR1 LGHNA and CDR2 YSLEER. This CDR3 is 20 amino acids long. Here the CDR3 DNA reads TGCGCCAGCAGCCCACACTTTGGGACTAGCGGGAGGAGCTCCTACAATGAGCAGTTCTTC. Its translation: CASSPHFGTSGRSSYNEQFF.

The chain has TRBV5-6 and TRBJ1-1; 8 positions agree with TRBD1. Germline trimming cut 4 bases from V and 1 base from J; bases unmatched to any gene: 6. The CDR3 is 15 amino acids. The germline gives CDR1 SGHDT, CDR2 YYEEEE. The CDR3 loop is CASSVGDRGNTEAFF. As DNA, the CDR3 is TGTGCCAGCAGCGTCGGAGACAGGGGGAACACTGAAGCTTTCTTT.

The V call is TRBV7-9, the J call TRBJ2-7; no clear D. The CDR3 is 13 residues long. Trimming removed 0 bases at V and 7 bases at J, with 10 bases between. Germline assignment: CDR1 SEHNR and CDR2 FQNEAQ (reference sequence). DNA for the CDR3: TGTGCCAGCAGCTTAGCGTACGGGCGGGAGCAGTACTTC. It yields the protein CASSLAYGREQYF. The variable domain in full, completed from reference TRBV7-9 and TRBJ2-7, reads DTGVSQNPRHKITKRGQNVTFRCDPISEHNRLYWYRQTLGQGPEFLTYFQNEAQLEKSRLLSDRFSAERPKGSFSTLEIQRTEQGDSAMYLCASSLAYGREQYFGPGTRLTVT.

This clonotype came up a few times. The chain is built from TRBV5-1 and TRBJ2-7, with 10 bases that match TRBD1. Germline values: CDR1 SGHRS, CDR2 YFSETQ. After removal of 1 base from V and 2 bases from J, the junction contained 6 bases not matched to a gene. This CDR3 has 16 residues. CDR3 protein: CASSLKIGQGAYEQYF. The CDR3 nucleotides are TGCGCCAGCAGCTTGAAGATAGGACAGGGGGCCTACGAGCAGTACTTC.

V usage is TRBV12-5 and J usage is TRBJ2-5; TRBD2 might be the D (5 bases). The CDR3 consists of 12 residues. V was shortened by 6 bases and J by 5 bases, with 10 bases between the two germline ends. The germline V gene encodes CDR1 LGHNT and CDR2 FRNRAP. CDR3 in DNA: TGTGCTAGTGGGCTAGCTAGGGAGACCCAGTACTTC. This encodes CASGLARETQYF.

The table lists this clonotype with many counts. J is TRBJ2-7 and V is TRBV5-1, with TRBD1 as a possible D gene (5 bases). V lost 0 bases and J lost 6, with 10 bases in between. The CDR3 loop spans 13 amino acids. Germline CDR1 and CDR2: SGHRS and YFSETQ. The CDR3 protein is CASSLGRASEQYF. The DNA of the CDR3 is TGCGCCAGCAGCTTGGGCAGGGCATCCGAGCAGTACTTC. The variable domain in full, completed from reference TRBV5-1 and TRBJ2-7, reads KAGVTQTPRYLIKTRGQQVTLSCSPISGHRSVSWYQQTPGQGLQFLFEYFSETQRNKGNFPGRFSGRQFSNSRSEMNVSTLELGDSALYLCASSLGRASEQYFGPGTRLTVT.

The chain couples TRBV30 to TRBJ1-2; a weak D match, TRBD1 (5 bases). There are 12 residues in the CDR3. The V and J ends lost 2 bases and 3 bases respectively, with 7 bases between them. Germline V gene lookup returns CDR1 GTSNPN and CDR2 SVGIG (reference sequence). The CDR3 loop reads CAWSWGYYGYTF. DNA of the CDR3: TGTGCCTGGAGTTGGGGGTACTATGGCTACACCTTC.

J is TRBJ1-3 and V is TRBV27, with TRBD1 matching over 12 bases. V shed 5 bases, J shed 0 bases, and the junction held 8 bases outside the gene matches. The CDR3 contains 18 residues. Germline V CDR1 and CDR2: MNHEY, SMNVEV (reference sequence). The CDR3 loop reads CASSGGQGASRSGNTIYF. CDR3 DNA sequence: TGTGCCAGCAGTGGGGGACAGGGGGCTTCCCGCTCTGGAAACACCATATATTTT.

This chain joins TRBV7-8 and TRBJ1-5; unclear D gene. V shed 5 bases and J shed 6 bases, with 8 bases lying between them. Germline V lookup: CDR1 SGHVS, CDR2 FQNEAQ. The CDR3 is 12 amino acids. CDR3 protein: CASSLPSQPQHF. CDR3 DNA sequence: TGTGCCAGCAGCCTCCCTAGTCAGCCCCAGCATTTT.